A single sample is the source of the 14 T cell receptor beta chains below, sequenced in a study of CD8 T cell repertoires and HIV-1 epitope variants. Their cognate antigens are unknown. TCRdb keeps only in-frame clones here, not all; method: immunoSEQ multiplex PCR. The table lists 3,200 or so clones, around 63% of them singletons, with 40% to 55% in the top ten. Sequencing was carried out using cultured CD8+ T cells derived from PBMCs. These receptors were obtained from a male donor with HIV.

The chain combines TRBV6-1 with TRBJ1-1, with a possible D match to TRBD1 (5 bases). Germline CDR1 and CDR2: MNHNS and SASEGT. V lost 1 base, J lost 6 bases, and 15 bases lay in between. The CDR3 is 15 residues long. CDR3 sequence (DNA): TGTGCCAGCAGTGAAGTTGGAGGGGATATCGCTGAAGCTTTCTTT. Protein: CASSEVGGDIAEAFF.

V gene TRBV5-8 combines with J gene TRBJ1-3; 7 bases are shared with TRBD1. V trimming: 2 bases; J trimming: 5 bases; junction bases outside the gene matches: 4. Per germline, CDR1 SGHTS and CDR2 YDEGEE. This CDR3 has 14 amino acids. The CDR3 DNA reads as TGTGCCAGCAGCTTCCCGGGACAGAGAAACACCATATATTTT. Amino acids: CASSFPGQRNTIYF.

The chain employs TRBV28 and TRBJ2-1, with D maybe TRBD2 (7 bases). The germline V and J ends were trimmed by 3 bases and 4 bases, with 13 bases remaining between them. Germline assignment: CDR1 MDHEN and CDR2 SYDVKM. This CDR3 has 15 amino acids. The CDR3 region has the DNA TGTGCCAGCAGTTTCGAGGGGGGGCTTTACAATGAGCAGTTCTTC. This encodes CASSFEGGLYNEQFF.

The chain couples TRBV27 to TRBJ2-7; D ambiguous. V was cut by 5 bases and J by 0 bases, with 11 bases left in between. From germline, CDR1 is MNHEY and CDR2 SMNVEV (reference sequence). There are 14 residues in the CDR3. The DNA of the CDR3 is TGTGCCAGCAGTGAGATTGCAAGCTCCTACGAGCAGTACTTC. It is translated as CASSEIASSYEQYF.

The chain couples TRBV10-3 to TRBJ2-5; TRBD1 matches 11 bases. CDR1 ENHRY and CDR2 SYGVKD come from the germline V gene. The trim removed 3 bases at V and 5 bases at J, leaving 8 bases unmatched. This CDR3 comprises 16 residues. CDR3 in DNA: TGTGCCATCAGTGACCCCGGACAGGGGGCCGGGGAGACCCAGTACTTC. Amino acids: CAISDPGQGAGETQYF.

This clone was found a few times. J is TRBJ1-2 and V is TRBV18; D is unresolved. CDR1 is KGHSH and CDR2 is LQKENI in the germline V gene. The V gene lost 0 bases and the J gene lost 4 bases, with 9 bases spanning the gap. There are 14 residues in the CDR3. CDR3 protein: CASSPPSRSYGYTF. In nucleotides, the CDR3 is TGTGCCAGCTCACCACCGTCCAGGTCCTATGGCTACACCTTC.

The chain is built from TRBV27 and TRBJ1-5; maybe TRBD1 (5 bases). The CDR3 sequence is 18 residues long. The germline V gene encodes CDR1 MNHEY and CDR2 SMNVEV (reference sequence). The ends were cut back, 8 bases at V and 1 base at J, with 24 bases in the middle. This CDR3 reads CASATGTAVLTSNQPQHF. CDR3 sequence (DNA): TGTGCCAGCGCCACCGGGACCGCCGTCTTAACCAGCAATCAGCCCCAGCATTTT.

V is TRBV7-9 and J is TRBJ2-1; TRBD1 is a possible D gene (6 bases). The V gene lost 5 bases and the J gene lost 10 bases, with 12 bases spanning the gap. The CDR3 totals 12 residues. Germline V gene sequence: CDR1 SEHNR, CDR2 FQNEAQ (reference sequence). The CDR3 loop is CASSPPGVEQFF. In DNA, the CDR3 is TGTGCCAGCAGCCCGCCAGGGGTCGAGCAGTTCTTC. Full variable domain (rest looked up from reference TRBV7-9 and TRBJ2-1): DTGVSQNPRHKITKRGQNVTFRCDPISEHNRLYWYRQTLGQGPEFLTYFQNEAQLEKSRLLSDRFSAERPKGSFSTLEIQRTEQGDSAMYLCASSPPGVEQFFGPGTRLTVL.

The CDR3 reads CSVEPDPGNEQFF. CDR3 sequence (DNA): TGCAGCGTTGAACCGGACCCTGGCAATGAGCAGTTCTTC. V usage is TRBV29-1 and J usage is TRBJ2-1; D call uncertain. V lost 2 bases, J lost 6 bases, and 11 bases lay in between. CDR3 size: 13 residues. The germline gives CDR1 SQVTM, CDR2 ANQGSEA.

The CDR3 region is CASSTFHGTSLYEQYF. The CDR3, as DNA: TGTGCCAGCAGCACTTTTCACGGGACTAGTCTCTACGAGCAGTACTTC. The chain employs TRBV28 and TRBJ2-7, with 8 bases matching TRBD2. The CDR3 is 16 amino acids. From germline, CDR1 is MDHEN and CDR2 SYDVKM. The trim removed 6 bases at V and 3 bases at J, leaving 13 bases unmatched. The full variable domain, in which reference TRBV28 and TRBJ2-7 provide the parts outside the CDR3, is DVKVTQSSRYLVKRTGEKVFLECVQDMDHENMFWYRQDPGLGLRLIYFSYDVKMKEKGDIPEGYSVSREKKERFSLILESASTNQTSMYLCASSTFHGTSLYEQYFGPGTRLTVT.

This clone showed up just a few times. This chain uses TRBV9 with TRBJ1-6; 7 positions match TRBD1. J was trimmed by 1 base and V by 0 bases; bases with no gene match: 4. This CDR3 spans 17 amino acids. Germline CDR1 and CDR2: SGDLS and YYNGEE. The CDR3 DNA is TGTGCCAGCAGCGTAGGTACAGGGGTATCCTATAATTCACCCCTCCACTTT. Protein: CASSVGTGVSYNSPLHF.

The rearrangement uses TRBV28 and TRBJ2-7, with TRBD2 identical over 12 bases. J gave up 1 base and V 8 bases, and 6 bases lay outside the gene matches. The V gene's germline CDR1 is MDHEN and CDR2 SYDVKM. This CDR3 is 15 amino acids long. CDR3 DNA: TGTGCCAGCCGGGGGACTAGCGGGCAATCCTACGAGCAGTACTTC. This gives the protein CASRGTSGQSYEQYF. The whole variable domain, remainder taken from reference TRBV28 and TRBJ2-7, is DVKVTQSSRYLVKRTGEKVFLECVQDMDHENMFWYRQDPGLGLRLIYFSYDVKMKEKGDIPEGYSVSREKKERFSLILESASTNQTSMYLCASRGTSGQSYEQYFGPGTRLTVT.

This chain uses TRBV7-8 with TRBJ2-1; weak D call: TRBD2 (5 bases). This CDR3 has 16 residues. Germline CDR1 SGHVS, CDR2 FQNEAQ. The V end was cut by 4 bases, the J end by 0 bases, with 13 bases between. DNA of the CDR3: TGTGCCAGCAGCTCCAATAGCGTGGGCTCCTACAATGAGCAGTTCTTC. This encodes CASSSNSVGSYNEQFF. Full variable domain (missing parts from reference TRBV7-8 and TRBJ2-1): GAGVSQSPRYKVAKRGQDVALRCDPISGHVSLFWYQQALGQGPEFLTYFQNEAQLDKSGLPSDRFFAERPEGSVSTLKIQRTQQEDSAVYLCASSSNSVGSYNEQFFGPGTRLTVL.

The chain combines TRBV7-9 with TRBJ2-7; no clear D gene. The CDR3 is made up of 13 amino acids. The V and J ends lost 7 bases and 2 bases respectively, with 12 bases between them. The germline gives CDR1 SEHNR, CDR2 FQNEAQ (reference sequence). The CDR3 loop is CASTSGGTYEQYF. CDR3 DNA: TGTGCCAGCACCTCTGGCGGTACCTACGAGCAGTACTTC.